The subject of this entry is one TCR beta chain. The antigen is not known. The sample originates from a study of blood T cells in healthy people across ages. Study findings and constraints: Older age coincided with a roughly linear decline in TCR beta diversity per million T cells.

CDR1 is MNHEY and CDR2 is SVGEGT in the germline V gene. The CDR3 is 20 amino acids. Unmatched junction bases numbered 15, after V lost 0 bases and J lost 7 bases. With a J-beta primer mix and a sample-barcoded 5' primer, a second PCR ran roughly 7 to 11 cycles. A single record per CDR3 protein comes from TCRdb applying MiXCR to the 5' RACE reads. Here the sample spans approximately 830,000 distinct CDR3 sequences, 60% to 80% being singletons. Healthy Caucasian individuals from Russia aged about 6 to 95 were enrolled as donors. In each sample, at least 6 million PBMCs were isolated. This sequence originates from a man aged 25-45 years in good health. The rearrangement joins TRBV6-2 or TRBV6-3 to TRBJ2-7, with 16 bases matching TRBD2. Material for sequencing was blood. The CDR3 spells CASSYSTGTSGGAPPLEQYF. For the CDR3, the DNA is TGTGCCAGCAGTTACTCCACCGGGACTAGCGGGGGGGCCCCCCCCTTGGAGCAGTACTTC.